This note documents a single TCR beta chain sequence. The target antigen is unknown. The germline V gene encodes CDR1 MNHEY and CDR2 SMNVEV (reference sequence). V was clipped by 2 bases and J by 3 bases, with 8 bases between them. The CDR3 is made up of 13 amino acids. This entry comes from a study of T cells after yellow fever vaccination. Synthesis of TCR cDNA relied on 5'RACE template switching, which attached a universal primer site and UMIs. One entry per CDR3 protein, called by TCRdb with MiXCR from the 5' RACE reads. The table records approximately 120,000 distinct CDR3 sequences, roughly 8.2% of them present only once. Study outcomes and limitations: Clonotypes appearing in both CD4 and CD8 compartments existed, and their share was small. The booster saw the reappearance of most primary-vaccination clones (nearly 98% CD4, roughly 87% CD8).

The material sequenced was CD8+ T cells sorted from PBMCs, taken on the day of the yellow fever booster vaccination. The TCR comes from a man younger than 30 who received the YFV17D yellow fever vaccine. The rearrangement uses TRBV27 and TRBJ2-7; D is possibly TRBD1 (5 bases). The CDR3 DNA reads TGTGCCAGCAGTTTAGGCAGGGTCTACGAGCAGTACTTC. The encoded protein is CASSLGRVYEQYF.